A single sample gave rise to the 28 T cell receptor beta chains below, sequenced in a study of T cell clonality in common variable immunodeficiency. The repertoire was sequenced with immunoSEQ multiplex PCR; TCRdb's copy has only in-frame clones and lacks some. The sample yields 42,000 or so clones, without any singletons. Sequenced input: peripheral blood mononuclear cells. All receptors derive from a person aged 18-70 years in good health.

This clone was seen at least ten times. Its ends do not fully match the called genes, so a read error is possible. Read data end 3 residues before the CDR3 end; the end is taken from the germline J gene. This chain uses TRBV7-7 with TRBJ2-7, with 9 bases lining up with TRBD1. CDR1 is SSHAT and CDR2 is FNYEAQ in the germline V gene (reference sequence). The CDR3 is 16 residues long. The DNA read from the CDR3 is TGTGCTAGCAGCTGCCCAGGGACAGGGAGCTCCTACGAG. This encodes CASSCPGTGSSYE. Given in full, the CDR3 is CASSCPGTGSSYEQYF. Supplemented by reference TRBV7-7 and TRBJ2-7, the full variable domain reads GAGVSQSPRYKVTKRGQDVTLRCDPISSHATLYWYQQALGQGPEFLTYFNYEAQPDKSGLPSDRFSAERPEGSISTLTIQRTEQRDSAMYRCASSCPGTGSSYEQYFGPGTRLTVT.

This clone showed up many times. The CDR3 end is not reached by the read, which stops 3 residues before it; the germline J gene fills it in. The chain couples TRBV7-3 to TRBJ2-3; 10 bases align to TRBD2. Germline-derived CDR1 and CDR2 are SGHTA and FQGTGA. V was pared by 5 bases and J by 4 bases, with 12 bases of the junction left unmatched. The CDR3 extends over 17 amino acids. The CDR3 here is CASSRRASGSSSDTQYF. The CDR3 bases that were read are TGTGCCAGCAGCCGTAGGGCTAGCGGGAGTAGTTCAGATACG.

This clone was counted many times. The sequence runs out 3 residues before the end of the CDR3; the remainder is reconstructed from the germline J gene. The V gene is TRBV5-6, the J gene TRBJ1-2, with TRBD1 identical over 9 bases. Trimming took 2 bases from V and 5 from J; bases not matched to a gene: 7. This CDR3 comprises 15 residues. Germline V gene lookup returns CDR1 SGHDT and CDR2 YYEEEE. The CDR3 DNA, read in part, is TGTGCCAGCAGCTTTTCCGGGACAGGGCGTTATGGC. Its protein is CASSFSGTGRYG. The full CDR3 protein reads CASSFSGTGRYGYTF.

This clone came up many times. The CDR3 extends 3 residues past the end of the read, so its final part is completed from the germline J gene. This sequence joins TRBV9 and TRBJ2-3; D remains ambiguous. Looked up from germline, CDR1 is SGDLS and CDR2 is YYNGEE. The CDR3 sequence is 16 residues long. Trimming stripped 0 bases from V and 2 bases from J, with 13 bases between. CDR3 protein: CASSVGSSADTDTQYF. CDR3 DNA, as far as it was read: TGTGCCAGCAGCGTAGGTTCATCGGCGGACACAGATACG. Drawing the rest from reference TRBV9 and TRBJ2-3, the complete variable domain is DSGVTQTPKHLITATGQRVTLRCSPRSGDLSVYWYQQSLDQGLQFLIQYYNGEERAKGNILERFSAQQFPDLHSELNLSSLELGDSALYFCASSVGSSADTDTQYFGPGTRLTVL.

This clone came up many times. The CDR3 is cut off 3 residues early in the read; its end comes from the germline J gene. The V call is TRBV7-8, the J call TRBJ2-5, with a weak D call TRBD1 (6 bases). Per the germline V gene, CDR1 is SGHVS and CDR2 is FQNEAQ. V gave up 1 base and J gave up 4 bases, with 10 bases separating them. This CDR3 contains 14 residues. The CDR3 reads CASSLGGQVETQYF. The CDR3 bases that were read are TGTGCCAGCAGCTTAGGGGGACAAGTAGAGACC.

This clone occurred many times. The CDR3 end lies 3 residues beyond the end of the read and is filled in from the germline J gene. The V and J genes are TRBV7-2 and TRBJ2-3; D is undetermined. Trimming cost V 5 bases and J 3 bases, with 15 bases left between them. From germline, CDR1 is SGHTA and CDR2 FQGNSA. This CDR3 region has 15 residues. The CDR3 region is CASSPSPARTDTQYF. Incomplete CDR3 DNA: TGTGCCAGCAGCCCGTCACCCGCTAGAACAGATACG. Full variable domain (rest looked up from reference TRBV7-2 and TRBJ2-3): GAGVSQSPSNKVTEKGKDVELRCDPISGHTALYWYRQSLGQGLEFLIYFQGNSAPDKSGLPSDRFSAERTGGSVSTLTIQRTQQEDSAVYLCASSPSPARTDTQYFGPGTRLTVL.

This clone was counted many times. The read ends 3 residues shy of where the CDR3 ends; the end is completed using the germline J gene. The chain combines TRBV5-1 with TRBJ2-7, with TRBD1 matching over 8 bases. CDR3 length equals 15 residues. V trimming: 3 bases; J trimming: 5 bases; junction bases outside the gene matches: 10. The germline CDR1 and CDR2 sequences are SGHRS and YFSETQ. The part of the CDR3 DNA that was read is TGCGCCAGCAGCTCTCGGCAGGGGGCTTGGGACGAG. This codes for CASSSRQGAWDE. The whole CDR3 is CASSSRQGAWDEQYF.

This clone was counted a few times. Sequencing ends 3 residues short of the CDR3 end; the germline J gene provides the rest. The J gene is TRBJ1-2, the V gene TRBV18, with D possibly matching TRBD1 (5 bases). This CDR3 region has 14 residues. Germline CDR1 reads KGHSH; CDR2 reads LQKENI. Between the trimmed V and J ends, which lost 6 bases and 4 bases, there was a span of 15 bases. CDR3 DNA (partial): TGTGCCAGCTCCCCCAAGCGAGGGGTCTATGGC. Encoded protein: CASSPKRGVYG. The full CDR3 protein reads CASSPKRGVYGYTF.

This clone was picked up many times. Read coverage stops 3 residues before the CDR3 terminus; the germline J gene supplies the remainder. The V call is TRBV7-3, the J call TRBJ2-3; 8 positions agree with TRBD2. V trimming: 5 bases; J trimming: 0 bases; junction bases outside the gene matches: 4. Germline V gives CDR1 SGHTA, CDR2 FQGTGA. The CDR3 totals 15 residues. The sequenced part of the CDR3 DNA is TGTGCCAGCAGCCTTACTAGCGGTAGCACAGATACG. Translating gives CASSLTSGSTDT. The whole CDR3 protein reads CASSLTSGSTDTQYF. Full variable domain (remainder filled in from reference TRBV7-3 and TRBJ2-3): GAGVSQTPSNKVTEKGKYVELRCDPISGHTALYWYRQSLGQGPEFLIYFQGTGAADDSGLPNDRFFAVRPEGSVSTLKIQRTERGDSAVYLCASSLTSGSTDTQYFGPGTRLTVL.

This clone showed up many times. The read ends 3 residues before the CDR3 terminus; that terminus is restored from the germline J gene. The chain employs TRBV18 and TRBJ1-5, with 11 bases identical to TRBD1. This CDR3 contains 15 residues. The germline V gene has CDR1 KGHSH and CDR2 LQKENI. V dropped 5 bases and J dropped 5; count of bases not matched to a gene: 5. CDR3 DNA (partial): TGTGCCAGCTCAATGGACAGGGGGCCCGATCAGCCC. It encodes CASSMDRGPDQP. The whole CDR3 sequence reads CASSMDRGPDQPQHF. Based on the CDR3 plus reference TRBV18 and TRBJ1-5, the full variable domain is NAGVMQNPRHLVRRRGQEARLRCSPMKGHSHVYWYRQLPEEGLKFMVYLQKENIIDESGMPKERFSAEFPKEGPSILRIQQVVRGDSAAYFCASSMDRGPDQPQHFGDGTRLSIL.

This clone has ten or more counts. The read terminates 3 residues ahead of where the CDR3 ends, so the germline J gene completes it. This sequence joins TRBV11-2 and TRBJ1-1; D might be TRBD1 (5 bases). Trimming pared 1 base from V and 2 bases from J, leaving 11 bases between. The CDR3 has 15 amino acids. Germline CDR1 reads SGHAT; CDR2 reads FQNNGV. CDR3 protein: CASSLGGVRNTEAFF. Incomplete CDR3 DNA: TGTGCCAGCAGCTTAGGAGGGGTGCGAAACACTGAA.

There are many counts of this clone. The CDR3 goes on 3 residues after the read ends, and that part is filled in from the germline J gene. The J gene is TRBJ1-5, the V gene TRBV5-8; D is unclear. The CDR3 is 14 amino acids. V was shortened by 4 bases and J by 3 bases, with 11 bases between the two germline ends. Per germline, CDR1 SGHTS and CDR2 YDEGEE. CDR3 sequence reads: CASSPGQFNQPQHF. Incomplete CDR3 DNA: TGTGCCAGCAGCCCTGGGCAGTTCAATCAGCCC. Full variable domain (outside the CDR3, taken from reference TRBV5-8 and TRBJ1-5): EAGVTQSPTHLIKTRGQQATLRCSPISGHTSVYWYQQALGLGLQFLLWYDEGEERNRGNFPPRFSGRQFPNYSSELNVNALELEDSALYLCASSPGQFNQPQHFGDGTRLSIL.

The table lists this clone with many counts. The read ends 3 residues before the CDR3 terminus; that terminus is restored from the germline J gene. This chain joins TRBV7-6 and TRBJ2-1; TRBD2 matches at 10 bases. Germline V lookup: CDR1 SGHVS, CDR2 FNYEAQ. The CDR3 is made up of 15 amino acids. V lost 3 bases and J lost 8; bases outside the gene matches: 7. This CDR3 reads CASSFSSGGGYEQFF. The part of the CDR3 DNA that was read is TGTGCCAGCAGCTTTTCTAGCGGGGGCGGCTATGAG.

This clone occurred many times. Mismatch with germline at one junction end may stem from a read error. The CDR3 end lies 3 residues beyond the end of the read and is filled in from the germline J gene. The V gene is TRBV20-1, the J gene TRBJ1-1; D possibly corresponds to TRBD1 (5 bases). CDR3 length: 15 amino acids. Germline CDR1 DFQATT, CDR2 SNEGSKA (reference sequence). The CDR3 DNA, read in part, is TGCAGTGCCAGAGGGGCACCTCTTGTGAACACTGAA. It encodes CSARGAPLVNTE. The full CDR3 is CSARGAPLVNTEAFF.

This clone was detected ten times or more. The read is 3 residues too short to cover the CDR3 end, so that end is filled in from the germline J gene. The rearrangement uses TRBV20-1 and TRBJ2-2; TRBD1 might be the D (6 bases). Germline loops: CDR1 DFQATT, CDR2 SNEGSKA (reference sequence). This CDR3 has 12 amino acids. V gave up 4 bases and J gave up 4 bases, with 7 bases separating them. CDR3 sequence reads: CSATGVTGELFF. The DNA read from the CDR3 is TGCAGTGCTACAGGGGTCACCGGGGAG.

This clone was seen repeatedly, ten times or more. The CDR3 end falls 3 residues outside the read, so it is completed with the germline J gene. The V call is TRBV23-1, the J call TRBJ1-5, with 7 bases fitting TRBD1. TRBV23-1 is an ORF, with its function uncertain. The J segment lost 4 bases and the V segment lost 6 bases, leaving 12 bases of the junction unmatched. The CDR3 is made up of 16 amino acids. The DNA read from the CDR3 is TGCGCCAGCAGACTCGAGGGGGCTAGAAGGAATCAGCCC. Translating gives CASRLEGARRNQP. The complete CDR3 reads CASRLEGARRNQPQHF.

At least ten counts were recorded for this clone. The DNA ends 3 residues before the CDR3 does, and the rest of the CDR3 is filled in from the germline J gene. This chain connects TRBV20-1 to TRBJ1-1; the D gene is possibly TRBD1 (6 bases). The CDR3 is 15 residues long. Per the germline V gene, CDR1 is DFQATT and CDR2 is SNEGSKA (reference sequence). Between the trimmed V and J ends, which lost 2 bases and 4 bases, there was a span of 17 bases. The CDR3 bases that were read are TGCAGTGCTAGACCTCAACAGGGAGTAATCACTGAA. Its protein product is CSARPQQGVITE. The full-length CDR3 reads as CSARPQQGVITEAFF.

This clone has ten or more counts. The observed sequence ends 3 residues before the CDR3 terminus, with the missing tail filled in from the germline J gene. This chain links TRBV5-4 with TRBJ1-4; 9 positions agree with TRBD1. J was trimmed by 5 bases and V by 4 bases; bases with no gene match: 3. The CDR3 covers 14 residues. The germline V gene encodes CDR1 SGHNT and CDR2 YYREEE (reference sequence). This CDR3 reads CASSTGTGNEKLFF. Incomplete CDR3 DNA: TGTGCCAGCAGCACCGGGACAGGGAATGAAAAA.

This clone was detected many times. The read falls 3 residues short of the CDR3 end, and the missing part is taken from the germline J gene. The chain employs TRBV2 and TRBJ2-7; perhaps TRBD2 as D (7 bases). V lost 6 bases, J lost 6 bases, and 12 bases lay in between. This CDR3 is built from 12 residues. Per germline, CDR1 SNHLY and CDR2 FYNNEI. This CDR3 reads CASRGGGAEQYF. CDR3 bases read: TGTGCCAGCAGAGGGGGGGGTGCCGAG.

There are a few counts of this clone. The CDR3 end is not reached by the read, which stops 3 residues before it; the germline J gene fills it in. This chain links TRBV7-2 with TRBJ1-1; D remains unclear. The CDR3 is 15 residues long. Germline V lookup: CDR1 SGHTA, CDR2 FQGNSA. The part of the CDR3 DNA that was read is TGTGCCAGCAGCTTAGGGGCTAGCGGGCGAGAGACA. Amino acids: CASSLGASGRET. The CDR3 reads in full as CASSLGASGRETAFF.

This clone occurred many times. Sequencing ends 3 residues short of the CDR3 end; the germline J gene provides the rest. This chain uses TRBV20-1 with TRBJ2-3, with D uncertain. The CDR3 consists of 15 residues. Germline V lookup: CDR1 DFQATT, CDR2 SNEGSKA (reference sequence). Trimming stripped 2 bases from V and 0 bases from J, with 12 bases between. CDR3 loop: CSARSASLSTDTQYF. The covered CDR3 bases are TGCAGTGCTAGAAGCGCGAGTCTTAGCACAGATACG.

This clone was recorded at least ten times. Read coverage stops 3 residues before the CDR3 terminus; the germline J gene supplies the remainder. The chain is built from TRBV19 and TRBJ2-1; 9 nucleotides agree with TRBD1. The CDR3 consists of 14 residues. Germline CDR1 reads LNHDA; CDR2 reads SQIVND (reference sequence). V shed 9 bases, J shed 5 bases, and the junction held 8 bases outside the gene matches. CDR3 loop: CASSGTGYNNEQFF. The CDR3 bases that were read are TGTGCCAGCTCAGGGACAGGGTACAACAATGAG. Based on the CDR3 plus reference TRBV19 and TRBJ2-1, the full variable domain is DGGITQSPKYLFRKEGQNVTLSCEQNLNHDAMYWYRQDPGQGLRLIYYSQIVNDFQKGDIAEGYSVSREKKESFPLTVTSAQKNPTAFYLCASSGTGYNNEQFFGPGTRLTVL.

This clone was found many times. The read falls 3 residues short of the CDR3 end, and the missing part is taken from the germline J gene. This chain connects TRBV7-2 to TRBJ1-1; D remains ambiguous. The CDR3 spans 13 residues. Germline loops: CDR1 SGHTA, CDR2 FQGNSA. CDR3 region: CASSILPGSGAFF. The sequenced CDR3 bases are TGTGCCAGCAGCATTCTCCCCGGGTCGGGA.

This clone was counted many times. The CDR3 end lies 3 residues beyond the end of the read and is filled in from the germline J gene. The J gene is TRBJ2-1, the V gene TRBV5-6; TRBD1 aligns across 8 bases. The V gene end was trimmed by 4 bases and the J gene end by 4 bases; junction bases not matched to a gene: 7. CDR3 length: 15 amino acids. Germline V gene sequence: CDR1 SGHDT, CDR2 YYEEEE. The CDR3 DNA, read in part, is TGTGCCAGCAGCCGACAGGGGCCCTCATACAATGAG. Amino acids: CASSRQGPSYNE. The whole CDR3 sequence reads CASSRQGPSYNEQFF.

This clone was counted at least ten times. The CDR3 protein is CSARDNTGELFF. The DNA read from the CDR3 is TGCAGTGCTAGAGATAATACCGGGGAG. The chain carries TRBV20-1 and TRBJ2-2, with D unclear. The observed sequence ends 3 residues before the CDR3 terminus, with the missing tail filled in from the germline J gene. Germline V lookup: CDR1 DFQATT, CDR2 SNEGSKA (reference sequence). Trimming shortened V by 0 bases and J by 5 bases, and 4 bases separated the two germline ends. The CDR3 spans 12 residues.

This clone occurred many times. The read halts 3 residues ahead of the CDR3 end, with the missing end drawn from the germline J gene. This chain uses TRBV20-1 with TRBJ2-3; maybe TRBD2 (7 bases). The CDR3 is 16 residues long. Looked up from germline, CDR1 is DFQATT and CDR2 is SNEGSKA (reference sequence). V was shortened by 3 bases and J by 0 bases, with 16 bases between the two germline ends. This chain's CDR3 is CSASRRGRRSTDTQYF. The DNA read from the CDR3 is TGCAGTGCTAGCCGGCGGGGGCGAAGGAGCACAGATACG.

CDR3 bases read: TGTGCCAGCAGCCCCGGACAGCAATGGAACACTGAA. It codes for CASSPGQQWNTE. The full CDR3 reads CASSPGQQWNTEAFF. This chain links TRBV7-2 with TRBJ1-1, with D perhaps matching TRBD1 (6 bases). From the germline J gene comes the end of the CDR3, since the read stops 3 residues before it. This CDR3 is 15 amino acids long. Deletions cut 5 bases from V and 1 base from J, with 14 bases between. CDR1 is SGHTA, CDR2 FQGNSA, per germline.

This clone was counted ten times or more. The part of the CDR3 DNA that was read is TGCAGTGCCCGGACAGGCGGGAACACTGAA. This encodes CSARTGGNTE. The whole CDR3 is CSARTGGNTEAFF. The rearrangement links TRBV20-1 to TRBJ1-1; TRBD1 matches at 7 bases. The read ends 3 residues before the CDR3 terminus; that terminus is restored from the germline J gene. J lost 1 base, V lost 6 bases, and 5 bases had no gene match. This CDR3 contains 13 residues. From germline, CDR1 is DFQATT and CDR2 SNEGSKA (reference sequence).